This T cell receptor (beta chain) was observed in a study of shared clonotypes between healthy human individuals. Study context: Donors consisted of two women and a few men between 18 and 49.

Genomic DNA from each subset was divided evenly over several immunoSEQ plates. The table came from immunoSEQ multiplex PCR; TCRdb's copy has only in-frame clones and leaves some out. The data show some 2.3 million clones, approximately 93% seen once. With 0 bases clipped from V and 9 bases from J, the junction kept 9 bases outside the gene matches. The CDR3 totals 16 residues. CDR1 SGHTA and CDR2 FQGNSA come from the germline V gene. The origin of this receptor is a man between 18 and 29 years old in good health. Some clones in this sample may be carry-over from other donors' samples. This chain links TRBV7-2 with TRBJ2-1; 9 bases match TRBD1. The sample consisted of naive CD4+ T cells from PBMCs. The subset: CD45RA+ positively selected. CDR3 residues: CASSLAPGQGLSEQFF. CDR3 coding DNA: TGTGCCAGCAGCTTAGCTCCGGGACAGGGTTTAAGTGAGCAGTTCTTC. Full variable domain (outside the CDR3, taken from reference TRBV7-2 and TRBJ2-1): GAGVSQSPSNKVTEKGKDVELRCDPISGHTALYWYRQSLGQGLEFLIYFQGNSAPDKSGLPSDRFSAERTGGSVSTLTIQRTQQEDSAVYLCASSLAPGQGLSEQFFGPGTRLTVL.